This T cell receptor beta chain was sequenced in a study of control samples from healthy donors and cancer patients. V lost 3 bases and J lost 3, with 15 bases in between. Germline CDR1 is SGHDT and CDR2 is YYEEEE. The CDR3 runs to 15 residues. Clones were sequenced by immunoSEQ multiplex PCR, and TCRdb holds only the in-frame ones, with some missing. The data contain over 100,000 clones, about nine tenths of them seen just once; the ten biggest clones take up less than 3.5%. This clonotype originated in a man aged 35 to 55 in good health. The rearrangement joins TRBV5-6 to TRBJ1-1, with no clear D. Material: blood. The CDR3: CASSSDGRIYTEAFF. For the CDR3, the DNA is TGTGCCAGCAGCTCGGACGGGAGGATATACACTGAAGCTTTCTTT. Variable domain in full (rest from reference TRBV5-6 and TRBJ1-1): DAGVTQSPTHLIKTRGQQVTLRCSPKSGHDTVSWYQQALGQGPQFIFQYYEEEERQRGNFPDRFSGHQFPNYSSELNVNALLLGDSALYLCASSSDGRIYTEAFFGQGTRLTVV.